The TCR beta chain described here comes from a study of blood T cell repertoires in COVID-19. The overall study: Both acute and convalescent COVID-19 samples were obtained from the United States, Italy and Spain. T cells, B-cell-depleted T cells, or PBMCs provided the cDNA or gDNA that served as material.

In the authors' workflow: Reference gene primers were amplified, and this amplification served to estimate nucleated cell counts. TCRdb's copy holds only in-frame clones and misses some; the assay was immunoSEQ multiplex PCR. V, J and clone size were drawn from that table, and D and trimming were deduced from the DNA. The table includes approximately 90,000 clones, around 85% detected once. The CDR3 covers 12 residues. Germline V gene sequence: CDR1 LGHDT, CDR2 YNNKEL (reference sequence). V lost 4 bases, J lost 10 bases, and 4 bases stayed unmatched. The rearrangement links TRBV3-1 (or the pseudogene TRBV3-2) to TRBJ2-1; 7 nucleotides match TRBD1. The specimen sequenced was peripheral blood. This clonotype was obtained from a man aged 60 to 75 with acute or convalescent COVID-19. The CDR3 region has the DNA TGTGCCAGCAGCCCCCGGGACAGCGAGCAGTTCTTC. Translation: CASSPRDSEQFF.